One sample yielded the 29 T cell receptor beta chains listed below, sequenced in a study of T cells expressing NK-cell markers. From the 5' RACE reads, TCRdb lists one entry per CDR3 protein and no DNA. Seen in this sample are a few hundred thousand distinct CDR3 sequences; the ten most common clones hold over 4%. Sequenced: blood T cells: a sorted CD56 or NKG2C T cell subset, CD4+ or CD8+ T cells, or bulk PBMC T cells (not recorded which). Receptors originate from a man aged 18 to 69 in good health.

This chain uses TRBV11-2 with TRBJ1-1. The CDR3 extends over 13 amino acids. CDR1 and CDR2 (germline): SGHAT, FQNNGV. The CDR3 loop is CASSATVLTEAFF.

The chain is built from TRBV12-3 or TRBV12-4 and TRBJ2-4; the D call of TRBD1 rests on TCRdb alone, since no DNA is present to check it. This CDR3 is built from 14 residues. CDR3 amino acids: CASSPRQGQNIQYF.

The gene calls are TRBV6-5 and TRBJ1-1; the TCRdb call, TRBD1, lacks DNA for checking. The CDR3 is 14 amino acids. CDR1 and CDR2 (germline): MNHEY, SVGAGI. CDR3 residues: CASSLREMNTEAFF.

This chain uses TRBV14 with TRBJ1-3; TCRdb returns TRBD1, unconfirmable since there is no DNA. Germline V gene lookup returns CDR1 SGHDN and CDR2 FVKESK. The CDR3 extends over 16 amino acids. This CDR3 reads CASSQQTGPSGNTIYF.

The chain couples TRBV6-5 to TRBJ1-2. Germline CDR1 is MNHEY and CDR2 is SVGAGI. CDR3 size: 15 residues. CDR3 sequence reads: CASSYSTGISYGYTF.

The J gene is TRBJ2-7, the V gene TRBV5-1; without DNA, the TCRdb call of TRBD1 cannot be checked. The CDR3 is 16 amino acids. Germline V CDR1 and CDR2: SGHRS, YFSETQ. The CDR3 region is CASSLVGADARYEQYF. The full variable domain, rest sourced from reference TRBV5-1 and TRBJ2-7, is KAGVTQTPRYLIKTRGQQVTLSCSPISGHRSVSWYQQTPGQGLQFLFEYFSETQRNKGNFPGRFSGRQFSNSRSEMNVSTLELGDSALYLCASSLVGADARYEQYFGPGTRLTVT.

The CDR3 spells CASSLRTGSGTDTQYF. This chain connects TRBV18 to TRBJ2-3; TCRdb lists TRBD1, though no DNA is available to test this call. The CDR3 extends over 16 amino acids. Per the germline V gene, CDR1 is KGHSH and CDR2 is LQKENI. Supplemented by reference TRBV18 and TRBJ2-3, the full variable domain reads NAGVMQNPRHLVRRRGQEARLRCSPMKGHSHVYWYRQLPEEGLKFMVYLQKENIIDESGMPKERFSAEFPKEGPSILRIQQVVRGDSAAYFCASSLRTGSGTDTQYFGPGTRLTVL.

The chain employs TRBV18 and TRBJ2-4; the D call of TRBD1 rests on TCRdb alone, since no DNA is present to check it. Germline values: CDR1 KGHSH, CDR2 LQKENI. This CDR3 is 15 amino acids long. Here the CDR3 reads CASSTRTGAADIQYF.

V gene TRBV6-6 combines with J gene TRBJ2-5; TCRdb's D gene call, TRBD2, goes unchecked for lack of DNA. CDR3 size: 13 residues. CDR1 and CDR2 (germline): MNHNY, SVGAGI (reference sequence). The CDR3 spells CASSLLLLETQYF.

V and J are TRBV6-1 and TRBJ1-5; the TCRdb call, TRBD1, lacks DNA for checking. This CDR3 is 17 amino acids long. Per the germline V gene, CDR1 is MNHNS and CDR2 is SASEGT. Here the CDR3 reads CASSEKFSGGRNQPQHF.

The J gene is TRBJ2-7, the V gene TRBV20-1; TCRdb's D call of TRBD2 is untestable without DNA. Germline CDR1 reads DFQATT; CDR2 reads SNEGSKA (reference sequence). This CDR3 has 14 amino acids. CDR3 protein: CSARDAGSGYEQYF.

This chain uses TRBV21-1 with TRBJ1-3; TCRdb's assignment of TRBD1 cannot be checked, as there is no DNA. TRBV21-1 is listed as a pseudogene. The CDR3 runs to 12 residues. The CDR3: CASSIRPGTIYF.

The rearrangement uses TRBV11-1 and TRBJ2-5; checking the TCRdb D call of TRBD2 is not possible without DNA. Per the germline V gene, CDR1 is SGHAT and CDR2 is FQDESV (reference sequence). The length of the CDR3 is 14 residues. The CDR3 here is CASSAGLRQQTQYF. The full variable domain, its missing parts supplied by reference TRBV11-1 and TRBJ2-5, is EAEVAQSPRYKITEKSQAVAFWCDPISGHATLYWYRQILGQGPELLVQFQDESVVDDSQLPKDRFSAERLKGVDSTLKIQPAELGDSAMYLCASSAGLRQQTQYFGPGTRLLVL.

V usage is TRBV18 and J usage is TRBJ2-7; no DNA is available, so the TRBD2 call from TCRdb remains unchecked. Germline V gene lookup returns CDR1 KGHSH and CDR2 LQKENI. This CDR3 comprises 15 residues. CDR3 sequence reads: CASSRTTSGGDEQYF.

The V gene is TRBV5-5, the J gene TRBJ2-6; absent DNA, TCRdb's TRBD1 call cannot be checked. The germline V gene has CDR1 SGHKS and CDR2 YYEKEE (reference sequence). The CDR3 has 16 residues. CDR3 region: CASSPGQRAGANVLTF.

The genes are TRBV15 and TRBJ2-7. Germline V CDR1 and CDR2: LNHNV, YYDKDF (reference sequence). The CDR3 has 12 residues. CDR3 residues: CATSMRGYEQYF. The variable domain in full, completed from reference TRBV15 and TRBJ2-7, reads DAMVIQNPRYQVTQFGKPVTLSCSQTLNHNVMYWYQQKSSQAPKLLFHYYDKDFNNEADTPDNFQSRRPNTSFCFLDIRSPGLGDTAMYLCATSMRGYEQYFGPGTRLTVT.

The chain joins TRBV2 to TRBJ2-2; TCRdb's assignment of TRBD2 cannot be checked, as there is no DNA. Germline V gene lookup returns CDR1 SNHLY and CDR2 FYNNEI. CDR3 length: 15 amino acids. The CDR3: CASRGLAGVAGELFF.

This chain joins TRBV29-1 and TRBJ2-5; TCRdb reports TRBD2, a call that lacks DNA to check it against. The CDR3 consists of 13 residues. Germline loops: CDR1 SQVTM, CDR2 ANQGSEA. CDR3 region: CSVDGGRLETQYF. The full variable domain, in which reference TRBV29-1 and TRBJ2-5 provide the parts outside the CDR3, is SAVISQKPSRDICQRGTSLTIQCQVDSQVTMMFWYRQQPGQSLTLIATANQGSEATYESGFVIDKFPISRPNLTFSTLTVSNMSPEDSSIYLCSVDGGRLETQYFGPGTRLLVL.

This chain links TRBV7-2 with TRBJ1-2; TCRdb indicates TRBD1, and absent DNA this call remains unverified. The CDR3 has 12 residues. CDR1 and CDR2 from the germline V gene are SGHTA and FQGNSA. CDR3 residues: CASSSRNYGYTF.

The rearrangement links TRBV12-3 or TRBV12-4 to TRBJ1-2; there is no DNA to check the TCRdb D call of TRBD1. The CDR3 spans 14 residues. CDR3 residues: CASSFLSGADGYTF.

This chain links TRBV9 with TRBJ1-3; TCRdb's D call of TRBD1 is untestable without DNA. Germline values: CDR1 SGDLS, CDR2 YYNGEE. The CDR3 has 16 amino acids. CDR3 amino acids: CASSIHPGDTGNTIYF.

This chain uses TRBV6-1 with TRBJ1-2; the D call from TCRdb, TRBD1, cannot be confirmed without DNA. Per germline, CDR1 MNHNS and CDR2 SASEGT. There are 16 residues in the CDR3. The chain's CDR3 is CASSIQGARVVYGYTF.

V gene TRBV5-5 combines with J gene TRBJ1-2. This CDR3 contains 16 residues. Germline V gene sequence: CDR1 SGHKS, CDR2 YYEKEE (reference sequence). The CDR3 sequence is CASSSFWEKANYGYTF.

The V and J genes are TRBV20-1 and TRBJ2-5; lacking DNA, the TRBD2 call made by TCRdb goes unchecked. Looked up from germline, CDR1 is DFQATT and CDR2 is SNEGSKA (reference sequence). The CDR3 is 13 residues long. CDR3 protein: CSAPAIVQETQYF.

This sequence joins TRBV4-2 and TRBJ1-4; TCRdb's D call, TRBD1, is unchecked because there is no DNA. Per the germline V gene, CDR1 is LGHNA and CDR2 is YNFKEQ. CDR3 size: 16 residues. The CDR3 is CASSQSTGVANEKLFF.

This CDR3 reads CASAGTPTYEQYF. V gene TRBV28 combines with J gene TRBJ2-7; the D call from TCRdb, TRBD1, cannot be confirmed without DNA. The CDR3 runs to 13 residues. Germline V gives CDR1 MDHEN, CDR2 SYDVKM.

V is TRBV29-1 and J is TRBJ2-1. The germline CDR1 and CDR2 sequences are SQVTM and ANQGSEA. CDR3 length: 15 residues. CDR3 residues: CSVEVGFTDGDEQFF.

This chain uses TRBV12-3 or TRBV12-4 with TRBJ2-7; the D call from TCRdb, TRBD1, cannot be confirmed without DNA. There are 14 residues in the CDR3. The CDR3 loop is CASSHGQGQWEQYF.

V and J are TRBV6-1 and TRBJ1-2; the TRBD1 assignment by TCRdb is unverifiable without DNA. This CDR3 is built from 15 residues. The germline V gene has CDR1 MNHNS and CDR2 SASEGT. The CDR3 is CASRKQGARGYGYTF.